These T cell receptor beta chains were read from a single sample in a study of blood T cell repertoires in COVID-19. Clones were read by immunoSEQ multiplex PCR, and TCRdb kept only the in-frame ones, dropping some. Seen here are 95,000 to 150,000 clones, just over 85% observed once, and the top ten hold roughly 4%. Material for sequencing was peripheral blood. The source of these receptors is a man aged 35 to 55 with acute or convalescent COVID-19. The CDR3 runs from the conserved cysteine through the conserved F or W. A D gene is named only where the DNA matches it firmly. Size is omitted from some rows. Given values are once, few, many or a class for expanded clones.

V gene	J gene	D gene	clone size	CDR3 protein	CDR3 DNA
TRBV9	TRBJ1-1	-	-	CASSRRTANTEAFF	TGTGCCAGCAGCAGGCGGACAGCAAACACTGAAGCTTTCTTT
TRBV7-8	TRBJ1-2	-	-	CASSLDRGYGYTF	TGTGCCAGCAGCTTAGATCGCGGTTATGGCTACACCTTC
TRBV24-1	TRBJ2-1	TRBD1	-	CATSPGGQGLNNEQFF	TGTGCCACCAGCCCGGGGGGACAGGGCCTTAACAATGAGCAGTTCTTC
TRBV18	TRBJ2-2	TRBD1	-	CASSPRGQGVSTGELFF	TGTGCCAGCTCACCAAGGGGACAGGGTGTGAGCACCGGGGAGCTGTTTTTT
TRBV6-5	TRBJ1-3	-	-	CASHSSGNTIYF	TGTGCCAGCCATAGCTCTGGAAACACCATATATTTT
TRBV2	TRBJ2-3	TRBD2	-	CASSEGPSGGFTDTQYF	TGTGCCAGCAGTGAGGGCCCCAGCGGGGGGTTTACAGATACGCAGTATTTT
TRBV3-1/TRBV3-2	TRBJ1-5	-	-	CASSRGRQGNQPQHF	TGTGCCAGCAGCCGAGGGCGGCAGGGCAATCAGCCCCAGCATTTT
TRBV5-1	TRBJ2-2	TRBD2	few	CASSARLADNTGELFF	TGCGCCAGCAGCGCTAGACTAGCCGACAACACCGGGGAGCTGTTTTTT
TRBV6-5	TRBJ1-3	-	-	CASRRVGSGNTIYF	TGTGCCAGCAGGCGGGTAGGCTCTGGAAACACCATATATTTT
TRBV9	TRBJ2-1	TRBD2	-	CASSERLAGYSYNEQFF	TGTGCCAGCAGCGAAAGACTAGCGGGGTACTCCTACAATGAGCAGTTCTTC